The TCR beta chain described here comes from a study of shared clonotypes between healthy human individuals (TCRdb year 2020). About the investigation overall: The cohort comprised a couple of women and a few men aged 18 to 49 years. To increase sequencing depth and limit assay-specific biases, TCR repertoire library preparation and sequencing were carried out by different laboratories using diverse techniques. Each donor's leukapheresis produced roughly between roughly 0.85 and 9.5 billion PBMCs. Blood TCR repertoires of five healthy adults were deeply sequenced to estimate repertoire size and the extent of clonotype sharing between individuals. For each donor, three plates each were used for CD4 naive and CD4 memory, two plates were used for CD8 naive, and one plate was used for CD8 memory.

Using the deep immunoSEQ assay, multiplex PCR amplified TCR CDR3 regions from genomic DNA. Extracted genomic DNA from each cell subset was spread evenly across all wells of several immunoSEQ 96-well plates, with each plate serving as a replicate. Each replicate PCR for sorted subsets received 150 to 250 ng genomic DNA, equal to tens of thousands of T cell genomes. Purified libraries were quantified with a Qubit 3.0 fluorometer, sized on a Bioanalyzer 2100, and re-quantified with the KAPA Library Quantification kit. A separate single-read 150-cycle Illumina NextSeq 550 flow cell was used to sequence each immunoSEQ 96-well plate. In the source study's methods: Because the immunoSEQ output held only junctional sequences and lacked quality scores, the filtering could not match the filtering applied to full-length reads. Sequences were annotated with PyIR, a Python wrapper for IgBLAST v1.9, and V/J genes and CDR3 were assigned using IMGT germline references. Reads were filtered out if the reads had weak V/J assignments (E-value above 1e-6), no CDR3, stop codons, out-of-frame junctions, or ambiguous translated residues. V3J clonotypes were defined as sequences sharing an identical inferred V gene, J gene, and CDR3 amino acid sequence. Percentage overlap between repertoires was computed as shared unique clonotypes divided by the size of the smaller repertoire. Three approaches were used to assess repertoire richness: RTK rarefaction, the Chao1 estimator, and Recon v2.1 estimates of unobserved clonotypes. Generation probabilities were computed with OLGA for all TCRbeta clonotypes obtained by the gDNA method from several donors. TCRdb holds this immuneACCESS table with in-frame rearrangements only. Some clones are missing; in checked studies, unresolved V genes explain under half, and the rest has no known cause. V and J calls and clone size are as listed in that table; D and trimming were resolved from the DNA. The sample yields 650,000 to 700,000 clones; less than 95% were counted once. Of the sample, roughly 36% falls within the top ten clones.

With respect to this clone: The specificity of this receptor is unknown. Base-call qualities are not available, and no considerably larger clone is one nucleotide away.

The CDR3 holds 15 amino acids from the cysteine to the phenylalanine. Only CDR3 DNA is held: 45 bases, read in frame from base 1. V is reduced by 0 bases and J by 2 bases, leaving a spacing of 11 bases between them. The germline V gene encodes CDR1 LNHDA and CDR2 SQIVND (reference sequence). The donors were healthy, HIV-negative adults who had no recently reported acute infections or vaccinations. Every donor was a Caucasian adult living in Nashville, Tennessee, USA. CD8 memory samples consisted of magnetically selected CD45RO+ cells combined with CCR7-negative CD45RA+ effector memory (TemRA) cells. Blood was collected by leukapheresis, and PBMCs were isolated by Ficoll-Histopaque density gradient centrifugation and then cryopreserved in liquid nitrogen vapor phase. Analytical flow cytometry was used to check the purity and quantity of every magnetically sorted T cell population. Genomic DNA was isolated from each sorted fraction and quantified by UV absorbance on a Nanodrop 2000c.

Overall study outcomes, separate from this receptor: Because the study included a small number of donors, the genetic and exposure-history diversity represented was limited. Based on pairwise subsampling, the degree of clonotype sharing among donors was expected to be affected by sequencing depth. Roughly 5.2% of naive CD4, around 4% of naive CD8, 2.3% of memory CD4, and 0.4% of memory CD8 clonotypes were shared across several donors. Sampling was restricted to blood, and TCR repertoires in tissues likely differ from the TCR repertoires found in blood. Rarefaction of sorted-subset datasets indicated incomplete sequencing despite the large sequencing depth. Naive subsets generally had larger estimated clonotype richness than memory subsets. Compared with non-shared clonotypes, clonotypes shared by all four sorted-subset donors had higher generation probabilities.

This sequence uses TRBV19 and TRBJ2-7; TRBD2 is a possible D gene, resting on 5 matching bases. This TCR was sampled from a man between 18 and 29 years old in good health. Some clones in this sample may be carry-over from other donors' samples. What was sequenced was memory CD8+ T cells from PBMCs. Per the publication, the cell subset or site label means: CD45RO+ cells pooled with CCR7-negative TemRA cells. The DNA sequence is TGTGCCAGTAGTATAGACGGTCTCGGGGCCTACGAGCAGTACTTC. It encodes CASSIDGLGAYEQYF.